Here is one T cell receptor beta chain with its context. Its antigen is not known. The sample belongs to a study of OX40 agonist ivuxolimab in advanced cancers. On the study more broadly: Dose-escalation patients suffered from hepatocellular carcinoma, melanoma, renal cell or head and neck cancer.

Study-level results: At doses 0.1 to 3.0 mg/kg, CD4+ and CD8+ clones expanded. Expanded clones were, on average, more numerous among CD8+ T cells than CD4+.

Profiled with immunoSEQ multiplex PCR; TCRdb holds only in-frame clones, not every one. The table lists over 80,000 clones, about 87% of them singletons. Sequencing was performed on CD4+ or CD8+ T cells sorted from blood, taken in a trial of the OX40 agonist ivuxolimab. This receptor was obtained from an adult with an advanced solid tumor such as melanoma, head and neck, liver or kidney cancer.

This CDR3 reads CASSLDSPGRELFF. The CDR3 DNA is TGCGCCAGCAGCTTGGACAGCCCGGGCCGGGAGCTGTTTTTT. This chain joins TRBV5-1 and TRBJ2-2; D is unclear. V lost 0 bases, J lost 9 bases, and 12 bases lay in between. The length of the CDR3 is 14 residues. CDR1 and CDR2 from the germline V gene are SGHRS and YFSETQ.